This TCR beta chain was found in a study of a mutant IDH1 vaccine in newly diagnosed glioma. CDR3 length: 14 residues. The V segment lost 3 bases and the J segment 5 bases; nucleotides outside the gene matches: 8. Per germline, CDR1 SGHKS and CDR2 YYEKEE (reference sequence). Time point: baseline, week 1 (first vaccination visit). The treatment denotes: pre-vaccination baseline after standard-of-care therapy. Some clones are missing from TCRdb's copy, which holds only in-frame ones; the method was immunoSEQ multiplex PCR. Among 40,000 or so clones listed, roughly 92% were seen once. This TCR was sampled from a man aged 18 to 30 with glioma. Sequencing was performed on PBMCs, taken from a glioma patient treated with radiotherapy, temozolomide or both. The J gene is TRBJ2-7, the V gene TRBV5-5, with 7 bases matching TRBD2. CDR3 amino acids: CASSWGGRRDEQYF. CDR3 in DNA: TGTGCCAGCAGCTGGGGAGGGAGAAGGGACGAGCAGTACTTC. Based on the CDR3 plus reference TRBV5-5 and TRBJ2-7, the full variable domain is DAGVTQSPTHLIKTRGQQVTLRCSPISGHKSVSWYQQVLGQGPQFIFQYYEKEERGRGNFPDRFSARQFPNYSSELNVNALLLGDSALYLCASSWGGRRDEQYFGPGTRLTVT.